This T cell receptor beta chain stems from a study of cytomegalovirus exposure and HLA in healthy donors (dated by TCRdb to 2015 to 2018). In the study overall: A later analysis indicated that the 100 to 150 validation repertoires were generated on the platform also employed for the approximately 690 repertoires of the first cohort. The study was designed to test whether signatures of past pathogen exposure could be identified by cataloging public T cell receptors. Along with the approximately 650-subject first cohort, a separate validation cohort of over a hundred different subjects was used. High-throughput TCR immunosequencing, statistical association of individual TCRs with disease status, and machine learning were combined to predict cytomegalovirus infection status. The research as a whole found: A later analysis found that TCRs clustered in the first cohort also tended to co-occur in the 95 to 150 validation repertoires, with 94% of cluster scores above 0. Most TCR sequences were observed very rarely across donors, whereas some public TCRs were present in many individuals. All 120 or so repertoires were used to score co-occurrence in the validation cohort in a later analysis, because that analysis had no HLA typing for the cohort. According to the authors, the approach could potentially be generalized to other disease states and immunological phenotypes. A few of the identified cytomegalovirus-associated TCR beta chains were confirmed in vitro to be specific for cytomegalovirus antigens. Cytomegalovirus status was reported to be diagnosed by the classifier with high specificity and sensitivity in both the original and validation cohorts. The study gave a list of 150 to 200 TCR beta chains associated with cytomegalovirus.

Compared with germline, V lacks 1 base and J lacks 4 bases; bases without a gene match: 5. The germline V gene yields MNHNS for CDR1 and SASEGT for CDR2. Spanning cysteine to valine, the CDR3 consists of 15 amino acids. CDR3 DNA is the only sequence kept; it has 45 bases, read in frame from the first base. The receptor library was made with the immunoSEQ multiplex PCR assay. For the original study's pipeline: A statistical classification framework was built to diagnose cytomegalovirus status from the catalog of TCR beta chain sequences. This is the immuneACCESS table as TCRdb keeps it, with only in-frame sequences that have V and J called. A part of the clones is gone; compared with another copy, unresolved V genes explain less than half, and the rest is unexplained. V and J calls plus clone size are reproduced from that table; the DNA served to infer D and trimming. The sample records roughly 250,000 clones, around 87% of which are singletons. The top ten constitute about 0.36% of the sample.

Separate from the roughly 650-subject first cohort, the validation cohort of roughly 130 subjects was the group to which the donors belonged. Comment on this clone: The clone's antigen remains unknown. The record has no base qualities; no much larger clone is one base away.

This TCR was recovered from a woman younger than 30 in good health and CMV-seronegative. Sequencing was carried out using PBMCs. The sequence links TRBV6-1 to TRBJ2-7, and 9 junctional nucleotides match TRBD2. The DNA sequence is as follows: TGTGCCAGCAGTGAAGAGCTAGCGGGGCGATACGAGCAGTACGTC. Its amino acids are CASSEELAGRYEQYV.